Each of the 22 T cell receptor beta chains below was sequenced from the same sample in a study of identical twins. Using its own MiXCR run on the 5' RACE reads, TCRdb lists one record per CDR3 protein. The sample consists of hundreds of thousands of distinct CDR3 sequences, roughly 7.1% of them appearing once. These records were also assigned to another study, of yellow fever vaccine responses in identical twins.

Specimen: PBMCs. Receptors were obtained from a woman aged 18-30 years in good health.

The V call is TRBV3-1, the J call TRBJ2-3; D possibly corresponds to TRBD2 (5 bases). Per the germline V gene, CDR1 is LGHDT and CDR2 is YNNKEL (reference sequence). The CDR3 loop spans 14 amino acids. Trimming took 10 bases from V and 0 from J, leaving 14 bases between them. CDR3 nucleotide sequence: TGTGCCACCAGTTACGGGAAAAGCACAGATACGCAGTATTTT. Translating gives CATSYGKSTDTQYF.

This clonotype has more than one count but fewer than ten. This chain links TRBV11-1 with TRBJ2-3; D might be TRBD1 (9 bases). This CDR3 has 18 residues. V lost 1 base and J lost 2, with 19 bases in between. Germline V gene lookup returns CDR1 SGHAT and CDR2 FQDESV (reference sequence). In DNA, the CDR3 is TGTGCCAGCAGCTTAGACGGGGGGGACAGGGAAGACACAGATACGCAGTATTTT. Protein product: CASSLDGGDREDTDTQYF.

This chain connects TRBV5-5 to TRBJ2-5; 9 positions agree with TRBD1. The CDR3 contains 15 residues. V lost 4 bases to trimming and J lost 3 bases; unmatched junction nucleotides: 7. Germline V lookup: CDR1 SGHKS, CDR2 YYEKEE (reference sequence). The CDR3 coding sequence is TGTGCCAGCAGCACCATGGGGACAGGGAAAGAGACCCAGTACTTC. It specifies CASSTMGTGKETQYF.

The chain has TRBV2 and TRBJ2-5; TRBD2 aligns across 9 bases. The CDR3 extends over 15 amino acids. Germline lookup yields CDR1 SNHLY and CDR2 FYNNEI. Germline trimming cut 3 bases from V and 4 bases from J; bases unmatched to any gene: 6. CDR3 coding DNA: TGTGCCAGCAGTGAGAGTCTAGCGGGGTTAGAGACCCAGTACTTC. Translation: CASSESLAGLETQYF.

V gene TRBV20-1 combines with J gene TRBJ2-5; 8 nucleotides match TRBD2. The CDR3 is 14 residues long. Germline CDR1 is DFQATT and CDR2 is SNEGSKA (reference sequence). V lost 1 base to trimming and J lost 5 bases; unmatched junction nucleotides: 6. In nucleotides, the CDR3 is TGCAGTGCTAGAGTTCCGGGAGGGCGGGAGACCCAGTACTTC. It encodes CSARVPGGRETQYF.

There are many counts of this clonotype. The chain has TRBV29-1 and TRBJ2-7; D not certain. Germline V lookup: CDR1 SQVTM, CDR2 ANQGSEA. This CDR3 has 10 amino acids. Trimming left V 5 bases short and J 3 bases short, with 5 bases between. This CDR3 reads CSVRDYEQYF. CDR3 nucleotides: TGCAGCGTTCGTGACTACGAGCAGTACTTC.

This clonotype was detected a few times. The gene calls are TRBV5-1 and TRBJ2-3, with 8 bases fitting TRBD1. The CDR3 has 14 residues. Trimming at V came to 4 bases and at J to 5 bases, leaving 6 bases not matched to a gene. Germline V CDR1 and CDR2: SGHRS, YFSETQ. The CDR3 protein is CASSRGQGGDTQYF. CDR3 bases: TGCGCCAGCAGCCGCGGACAGGGCGGAGATACGCAGTATTTT.

This clonotype was picked up a small number of times. This chain links TRBV7-9 with TRBJ2-3, with TRBD1 as a possible D gene (6 bases). Trimming removed 1 base from V and 3 bases from J, with 11 bases in between. The germline V gene has CDR1 SEHNR and CDR2 FQNEAQ (reference sequence). The CDR3 is 15 amino acids. The CDR3 sequence is CASSLVLGATDTQYF. The CDR3 bases are TGTGCCAGCAGCTTAGTGCTGGGGGCGACAGATACGCAGTATTTT.

The chain is built from TRBV28 and TRBJ1-5, with 7 bases aligning to TRBD1. This CDR3 region has 15 residues. V shed 5 bases and J 2 bases; nucleotides not matched to a gene: 6. Germline V lookup: CDR1 MDHEN, CDR2 SYDVKM. The CDR3 region has the DNA TGTGCCAGCAGTCTACAGGGGAAAGGCAATCAGCCCCAGCATTTT. Its protein product is CASSLQGKGNQPQHF.

There are many counts of this clonotype. The CDR3 DNA sequence: TGTGCCAGCAGTTACTTGACTGAAGCTTTCTTT. Protein product: CASSYLTEAFF. V gene TRBV28 combines with J gene TRBJ1-1; D uncertain. Trimming removed 4 bases from V and 5 bases from J, with 5 bases in between. The CDR3 consists of 11 residues. Germline loops: CDR1 MDHEN, CDR2 SYDVKM.

The V and J genes are TRBV4-1 and TRBJ2-4; TRBD1 agrees at 9 bases. Germline loops: CDR1 MGHRA, CDR2 YSYEKL. V lost 0 bases and J lost 8; bases outside the gene matches: 8. CDR3 size: 16 residues. DNA for the CDR3: TGCGCCAGCAGCCAAGACCCGGGACAGGGAAAAGACATTCAGTACTTC. As protein: CASSQDPGQGKDIQYF.

This clonotype was observed a few times. The V gene is TRBV6-5, the J gene TRBJ2-2; 14 positions match TRBD2. This CDR3 is 17 amino acids long. Germline loops: CDR1 MNHEY, CDR2 SVGAGI. The J segment lost 6 bases and the V segment lost 2 bases, leaving 5 bases of the junction unmatched. The CDR3 region has the DNA TGTGCCAGCAGTTACAGGGGACTAGCGGGGGCCGCCGGGGAGCTGTTTTTT. Its protein is CASSYRGLAGAAGELFF.

This clonotype occurred many times. The chain links TRBV5-1 to TRBJ2-1; 12 nucleotides agree with TRBD2. CDR3 size: 16 residues. V was pared by 3 bases and J by 4 bases, with 5 bases of the junction left unmatched. In germline, CDR1 is SGHRS, CDR2 YFSETQ. In DNA, the CDR3 is TGCGCCAGCAGCTCCAGGGGGACTAGCGGGTACAATGAGCAGTTCTTC. Its protein product is CASSSRGTSGYNEQFF.

There are a few counts of this clonotype. This chain links TRBV9 with TRBJ2-3; TRBD1 matches at 7 bases. The CDR3 is 15 residues long. J was trimmed by 0 bases and V by 3 bases; bases with no gene match: 4. Germline lookup yields CDR1 SGDLS and CDR2 YYNGEE. CDR3 in DNA: TGTGCCAGCAGCGCAGGACAGGAAAGCACAGATACGCAGTATTTT. Translation: CASSAGQESTDTQYF.

A few counts support this clonotype. The chain uses TRBV4-1 and TRBJ2-5; D is perhaps TRBD2 (6 bases). The CDR3 is made up of 15 amino acids. From germline, CDR1 is MGHRA and CDR2 YSYEKL. Between the trimmed V and J ends, which lost 4 bases and 0 bases, there was a span of 12 bases. The CDR3 DNA sequence: TGCGCCAGCAGCCGAAGTTGGGGGGACCAAGAGACCCAGTACTTC. Translated, it gives CASSRSWGDQETQYF.

This clonotype was observed many times. The rearrangement links TRBV7-9 to TRBJ1-4; TRBD1 matches at 9 bases. This CDR3 has 15 residues. Germline V gene sequence: CDR1 SEHNR, CDR2 FQNEAQ (reference sequence). Germline trimming cut 1 base from V and 5 bases from J; bases unmatched to any gene: 2. CDR3 region: CASSLGGTGNEKLFF. The CDR3 DNA reads as TGTGCCAGCAGCTTAGGCGGGACAGGGAATGAAAAACTGTTTTTT.

Only a few counts were recorded for this clonotype. The rearrangement joins TRBV6-6 to TRBJ2-7, with D possibly matching TRBD2 (5 bases). Per the germline V gene, CDR1 is MNHNY and CDR2 is SVGAGI (reference sequence). The CDR3 totals 13 residues. V was cut by 5 bases and J by 0 bases, with 8 bases left in between. The CDR3 DNA reads TGTGCCAGCAGTCCGGGGTACTCCTACGAGCAGTACTTC. The encoded protein is CASSPGYSYEQYF.

This clonotype has ten or more counts. This chain links TRBV4-1 with TRBJ1-1, with D tentatively TRBD1 (6 bases). Germline CDR1 is MGHRA and CDR2 is YSYEKL. The CDR3 spans 13 residues. V was pared by 1 base and J by 5 bases, with 8 bases between. The CDR3 reads CASSQGGQTEAFF. CDR3 DNA sequence: TGCGCCAGCAGCCAAGGGGGGCAGACTGAAGCTTTCTTT.

The sample holds a few counts of this clonotype. The V call is TRBV7-9, the J call TRBJ1-1; 8 bases are shared with TRBD1. V shed 1 base and J 5 bases; nucleotides not matched to a gene: 9. The V gene's germline CDR1 is SEHNR and CDR2 FQNEAQ (reference sequence). There are 16 residues in the CDR3. Here the CDR3 reads CASSLVWGQDVTEAFF. The CDR3 DNA is TGTGCCAGCAGCTTAGTTTGGGGACAGGATGTGACTGAAGCTTTCTTT. The whole variable domain, remainder taken from reference TRBV7-9 and TRBJ1-1, is DTGVSQNPRHKITKRGQNVTFRCDPISEHNRLYWYRQTLGQGPEFLTYFQNEAQLEKSRLLSDRFSAERPKGSFSTLEIQRTEQGDSAMYLCASSLVWGQDVTEAFFGQGTRLTVV.

This clonotype was seen many times. The chain joins TRBV5-1 to TRBJ1-3; D call uncertain. The CDR3 extends over 11 amino acids. CDR1 SGHRS and CDR2 YFSETQ come from the germline V gene. With 7 bases removed from V and 0 bases from J, the gap between germline ends came to 2 bases. The CDR3 reads CASGSGNTIYF. The CDR3, as DNA: TGCGCCAGCGGCTCTGGAAACACCATATATTTT. Full variable domain (outside the CDR3, taken from reference TRBV5-1 and TRBJ1-3): KAGVTQTPRYLIKTRGQQVTLSCSPISGHRSVSWYQQTPGQGLQFLFEYFSETQRNKGNFPGRFSGRQFSNSRSEMNVSTLELGDSALYLCASGSGNTIYFGEGSWLTVV.

This clonotype has a handful of counts. The chain employs TRBV6-1 and TRBJ2-5; D tentatively reads TRBD1 or TRBD2 (6 bases each). V was cut by 8 bases and J by 7 bases, with 17 bases left in between. The CDR3 sequence is 13 residues long. The germline V gene has CDR1 MNHNS and CDR2 SASEGT. CDR3 loop: CASFGGRLGTQYF. The CDR3 DNA sequence: TGTGCCAGCTTTGGGGGGCGCTTGGGGACCCAGTACTTC.

V is TRBV7-8 and J is TRBJ2-7, with 7 nucleotides matching TRBD2. CDR1 is SGHVS and CDR2 is FQNEAQ in the germline V gene. The CDR3 contains 16 residues. J gave up 3 bases and V 6 bases, and 14 bases lay outside the gene matches. CDR3 in DNA: TGTGCCAGCAGTTTGGGGGGGGACGTCAGAAGCTACGAGCAGTACTTC. This encodes CASSLGGDVRSYEQYF.